This T cell receptor beta chain originates from a study of T cells in Graves' hyperthyroidism and ophthalmopathy. Whole-study context: The authors collected peripheral blood at initial diagnosis, before any treatment.

The investigators amplified TCR beta CDR3 regions from RNA transcripts. Initially, a first-round RT-PCR of the TCR CDR3 employed the HTBI primer set. In TCRdb, the multiplex PCR reads were re-called with MiXCR into one record per CDR3 protein. The sample has 340,000 or so distinct CDR3 sequences; approximately 22% are singletons. This clonotype has at least ten counts. CDR1 is SGHAT, CDR2 FQNNGV, per germline. The CDR3 totals 15 residues. Between the trimmed V and J ends, which lost 1 base and 6 bases, there was a span of 15 bases. The TCR sequence derives from a woman aged 50 to 60 with Graves' hyperthyroidism. Sequencing was carried out using blood. V is TRBV11-2 and J is TRBJ1-1; a weak D match, TRBD1 (5 bases). This CDR3 is CASSLGGGKRAEAFF. The CDR3 region has the DNA TGTGCCAGCAGCTTAGGGGGCGGAAAGCGCGCTGAAGCTTTCTTT.